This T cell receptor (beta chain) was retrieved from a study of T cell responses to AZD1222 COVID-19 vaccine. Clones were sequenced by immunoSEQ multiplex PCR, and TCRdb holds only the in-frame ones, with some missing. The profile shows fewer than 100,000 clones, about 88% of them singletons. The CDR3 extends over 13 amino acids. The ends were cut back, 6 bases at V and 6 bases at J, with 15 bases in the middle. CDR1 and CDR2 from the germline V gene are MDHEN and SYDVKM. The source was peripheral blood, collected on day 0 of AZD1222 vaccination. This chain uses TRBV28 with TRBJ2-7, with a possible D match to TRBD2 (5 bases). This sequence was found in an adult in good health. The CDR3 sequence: CASSSAGRREQYF. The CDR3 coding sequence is TGTGCCAGCAGCTCCGCGGGCAGACGCGAGCAGTACTTC.